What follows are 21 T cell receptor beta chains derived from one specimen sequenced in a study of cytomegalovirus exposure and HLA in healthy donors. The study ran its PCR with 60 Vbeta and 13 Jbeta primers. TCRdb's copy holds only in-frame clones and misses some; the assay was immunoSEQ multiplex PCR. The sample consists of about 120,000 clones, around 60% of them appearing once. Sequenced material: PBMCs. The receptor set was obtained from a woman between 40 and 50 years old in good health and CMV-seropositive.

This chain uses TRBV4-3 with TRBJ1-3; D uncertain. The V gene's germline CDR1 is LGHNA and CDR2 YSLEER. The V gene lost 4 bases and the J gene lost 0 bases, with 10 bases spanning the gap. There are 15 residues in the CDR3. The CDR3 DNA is TGCGCCAGCAGCCCATACGGTAACTCTGGAAACACCATATATTTT. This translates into CASSPYGNSGNTIYF.

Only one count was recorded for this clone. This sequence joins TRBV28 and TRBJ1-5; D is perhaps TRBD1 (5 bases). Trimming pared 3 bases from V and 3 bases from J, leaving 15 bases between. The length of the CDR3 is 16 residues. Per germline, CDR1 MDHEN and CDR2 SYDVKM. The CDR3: CASSFPGGTSNQPQHF. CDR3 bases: TGTGCCAGCAGTTTTCCGGGAGGGACTTCCAATCAGCCCCAGCATTTT.

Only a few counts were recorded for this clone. The CDR3 loop is CASSQDPSGRAVTGELFF. DNA for the CDR3: TGCGCCAGCAGCCAAGATCCTAGCGGGAGGGCGGTCACCGGGGAGCTGTTTTTT. The V call is TRBV4-1, the J call TRBJ2-2; TRBD2 matches at 12 bases. The CDR3 has 18 amino acids. J was trimmed by 4 bases and V by 0 bases; bases with no gene match: 6. CDR1 MGHRA and CDR2 YSYEKL come from the germline V gene.

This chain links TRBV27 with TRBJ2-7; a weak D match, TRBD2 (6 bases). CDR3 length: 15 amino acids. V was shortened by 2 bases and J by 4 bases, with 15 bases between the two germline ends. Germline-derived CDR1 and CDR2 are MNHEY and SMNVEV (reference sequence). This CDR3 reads CASSLLGGNLYEQYF. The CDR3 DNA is TGTGCCAGCAGTTTACTTGGCGGGAACCTATACGAGCAGTACTTC.

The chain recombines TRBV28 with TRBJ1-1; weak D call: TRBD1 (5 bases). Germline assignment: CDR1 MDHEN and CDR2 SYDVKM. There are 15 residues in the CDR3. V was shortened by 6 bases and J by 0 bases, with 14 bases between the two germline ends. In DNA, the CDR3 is TGTGCCAGCAGCCAATGGGGGGGGGTGAACACTGAAGCTTTCTTT. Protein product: CASSQWGGVNTEAFF.

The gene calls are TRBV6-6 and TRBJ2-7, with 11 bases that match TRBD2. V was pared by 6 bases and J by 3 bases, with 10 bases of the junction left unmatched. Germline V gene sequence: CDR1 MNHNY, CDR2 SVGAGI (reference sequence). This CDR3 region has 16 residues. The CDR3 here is CASSRTASGRYYEQYF. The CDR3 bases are TGTGCCAGCAGCCGCACTGCTAGCGGGAGGTACTACGAGCAGTACTTC.

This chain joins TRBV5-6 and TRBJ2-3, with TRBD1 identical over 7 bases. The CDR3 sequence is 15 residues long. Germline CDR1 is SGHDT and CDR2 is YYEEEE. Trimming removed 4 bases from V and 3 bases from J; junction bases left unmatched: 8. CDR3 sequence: CASSHDRDGTDTQYF. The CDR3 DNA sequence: TGTGCCAGCAGCCACGACAGGGACGGAACAGATACGCAGTATTTT.

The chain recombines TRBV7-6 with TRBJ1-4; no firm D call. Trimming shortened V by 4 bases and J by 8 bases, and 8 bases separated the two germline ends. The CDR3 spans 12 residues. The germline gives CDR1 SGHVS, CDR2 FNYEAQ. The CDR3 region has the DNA TGTGCCAGCAGCTCTAGGTCAGAAAAACTGTTTTTT. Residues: CASSSRSEKLFF.

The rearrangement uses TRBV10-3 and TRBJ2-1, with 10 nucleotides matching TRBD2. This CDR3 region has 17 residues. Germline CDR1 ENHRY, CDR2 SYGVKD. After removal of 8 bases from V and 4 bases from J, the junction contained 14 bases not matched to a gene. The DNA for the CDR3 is TGTGCCATCTCCGAACACTACCCTAGCGGGGGTTACAATGAGCAGTTCTTC. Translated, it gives CAISEHYPSGGYNEQFF.

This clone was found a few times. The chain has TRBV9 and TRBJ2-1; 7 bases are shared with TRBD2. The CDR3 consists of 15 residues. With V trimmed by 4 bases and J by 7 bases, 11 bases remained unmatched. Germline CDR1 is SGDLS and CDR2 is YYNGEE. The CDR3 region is CASSQAGAGYNEQFF. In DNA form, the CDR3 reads TGTGCCAGCAGCCAGGCGGGAGCGGGGTATAATGAGCAGTTCTTC. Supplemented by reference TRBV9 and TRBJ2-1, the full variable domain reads DSGVTQTPKHLITATGQRVTLRCSPRSGDLSVYWYQQSLDQGLQFLIQYYNGEERAKGNILERFSAQQFPDLHSELNLSSLELGDSALYFCASSQAGAGYNEQFFGPGTRLTVL.

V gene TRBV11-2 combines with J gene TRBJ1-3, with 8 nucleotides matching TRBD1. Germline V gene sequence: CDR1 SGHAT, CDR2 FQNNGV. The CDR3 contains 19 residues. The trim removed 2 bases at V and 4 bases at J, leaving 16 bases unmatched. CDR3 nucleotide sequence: TGTGCCAGCAGCTTATGGACAGGGCCCAAATTAAAGTTCGGAAACACCATATATTTT. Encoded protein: CASSLWTGPKLKFGNTIYF.

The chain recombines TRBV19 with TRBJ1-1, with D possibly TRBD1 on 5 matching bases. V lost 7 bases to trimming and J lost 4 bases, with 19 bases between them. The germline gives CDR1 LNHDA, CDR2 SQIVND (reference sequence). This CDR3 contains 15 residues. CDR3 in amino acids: CASTPGLPGGTEAFF. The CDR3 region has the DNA TGTGCCAGTACCCCGGGACTCCCTGGGGGCACTGAAGCTTTCTTT.

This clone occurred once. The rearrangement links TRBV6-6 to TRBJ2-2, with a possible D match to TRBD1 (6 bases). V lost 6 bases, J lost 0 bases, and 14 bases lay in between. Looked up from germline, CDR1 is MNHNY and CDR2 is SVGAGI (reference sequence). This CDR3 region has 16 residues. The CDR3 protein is CASSETDSPNTGELFF. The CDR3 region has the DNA TGTGCCAGCAGCGAGACGGACAGTCCGAACACCGGGGAGCTGTTTTTT.

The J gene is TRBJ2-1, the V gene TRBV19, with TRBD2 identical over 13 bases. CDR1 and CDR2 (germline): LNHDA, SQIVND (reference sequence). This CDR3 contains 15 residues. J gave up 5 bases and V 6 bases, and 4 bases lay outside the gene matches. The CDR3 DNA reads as TGTGCCAGTAGGACCGGGACTAGCGGGAACAATGAGCAGTTCTTC. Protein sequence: CASRTGTSGNNEQFF.

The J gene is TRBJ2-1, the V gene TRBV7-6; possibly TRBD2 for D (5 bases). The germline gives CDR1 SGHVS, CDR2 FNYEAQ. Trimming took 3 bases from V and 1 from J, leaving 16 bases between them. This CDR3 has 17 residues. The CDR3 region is CASSFSPREGSYNEQFF. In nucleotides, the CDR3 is TGTGCCAGCAGCTTTAGTCCCCGGGAAGGGTCCTACAATGAGCAGTTCTTC.

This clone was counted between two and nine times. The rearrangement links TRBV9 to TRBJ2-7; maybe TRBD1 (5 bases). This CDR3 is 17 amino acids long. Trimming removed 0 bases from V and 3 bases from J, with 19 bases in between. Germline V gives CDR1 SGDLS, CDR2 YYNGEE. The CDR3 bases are TGTGCCAGCAGCGTAGGAGGTTTGGGCACAGGTTTCTACGAGCAGTACTTC. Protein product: CASSVGGLGTGFYEQYF.

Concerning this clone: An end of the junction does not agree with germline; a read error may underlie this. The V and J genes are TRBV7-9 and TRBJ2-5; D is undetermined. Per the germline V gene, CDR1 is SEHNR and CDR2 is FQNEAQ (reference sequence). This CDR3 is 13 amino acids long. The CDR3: CSSTEAHQETQYF. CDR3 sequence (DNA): TGTTCCAGCACCGAGGCCCACCAAGAGACCCAGTACTTC.

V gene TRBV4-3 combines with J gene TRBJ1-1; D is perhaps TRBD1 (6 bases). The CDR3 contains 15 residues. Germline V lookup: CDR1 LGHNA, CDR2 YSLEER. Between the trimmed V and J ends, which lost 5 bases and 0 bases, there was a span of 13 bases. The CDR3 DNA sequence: TGCGCCAGCAGCAAGATGACAGGATTGAACACTGAAGCTTTCTTT. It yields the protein CASSKMTGLNTEAFF.

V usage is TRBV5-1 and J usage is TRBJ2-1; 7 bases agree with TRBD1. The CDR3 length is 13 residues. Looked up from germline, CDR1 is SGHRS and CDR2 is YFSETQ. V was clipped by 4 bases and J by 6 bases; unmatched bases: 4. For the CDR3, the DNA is TGCGCCAGCAGCCGTACAGGGGCCAATGAGCAGTTCTTC. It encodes CASSRTGANEQFF.

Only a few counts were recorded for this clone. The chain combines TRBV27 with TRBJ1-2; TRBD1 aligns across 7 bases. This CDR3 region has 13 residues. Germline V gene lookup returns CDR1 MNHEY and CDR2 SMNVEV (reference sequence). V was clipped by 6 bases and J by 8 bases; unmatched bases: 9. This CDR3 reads CASSSQTGLGYTF. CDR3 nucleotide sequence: TGTGCCAGCAGCTCTCAGACAGGGCTGGGCTACACCTTC.

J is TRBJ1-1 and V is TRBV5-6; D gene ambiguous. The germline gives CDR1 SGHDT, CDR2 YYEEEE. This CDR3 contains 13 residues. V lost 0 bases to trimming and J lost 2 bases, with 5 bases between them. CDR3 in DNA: TGTGCCAGCAGCTTGGGGCTCAACACTGAAGCTTTCTTT. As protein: CASSLGLNTEAFF.